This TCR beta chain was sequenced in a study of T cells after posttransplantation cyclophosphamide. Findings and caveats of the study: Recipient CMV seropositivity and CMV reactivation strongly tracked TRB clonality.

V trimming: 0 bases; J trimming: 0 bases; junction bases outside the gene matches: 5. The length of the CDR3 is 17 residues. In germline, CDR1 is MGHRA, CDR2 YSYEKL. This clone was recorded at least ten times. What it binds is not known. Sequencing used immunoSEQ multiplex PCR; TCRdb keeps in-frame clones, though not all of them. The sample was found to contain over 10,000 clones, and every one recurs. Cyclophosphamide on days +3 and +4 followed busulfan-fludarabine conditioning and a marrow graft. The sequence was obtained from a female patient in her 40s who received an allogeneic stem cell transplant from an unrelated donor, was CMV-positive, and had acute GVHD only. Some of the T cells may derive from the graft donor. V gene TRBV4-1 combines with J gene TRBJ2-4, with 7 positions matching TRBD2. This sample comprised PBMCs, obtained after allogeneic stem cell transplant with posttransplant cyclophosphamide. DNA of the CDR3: TGCGCCAGCAGCCAAGAGGGGGGGGGATTAGCCAAAAACATTCAGTACTTC. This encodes CASSQEGGGLAKNIQYF.